Listed below are T cell receptor beta chains from one sample, sequenced in a study of blood T cells in healthy people across ages. Each CDR3 protein is one row after TCRdb ran MiXCR on the 5' RACE reads. The sample carries about 830,000 distinct CDR3 sequences, 58% recorded once. Specimen: blood. Receptors were obtained from a man aged 25 to 40 in good health. Both conserved end residues are part of each CDR3.

V: TRBV20-1; J: TRBJ1-2; CDR3: CSARQWGYGYTF
V: TRBV3-1; J: TRBJ1-6; CDR3: CASSHTGWDNSPLHF
V: TRBV20-1; J: TRBJ2-7; CDR3: CSARASREGYYEQYF
V: TRBV5-1; J: TRBJ1-2; CDR3: CASSWQTTELYGYTF
V: TRBV5-1; J: TRBJ1-2; CDR3: CASSGSTGSYGYTF
V: TRBV4-3; J: TRBJ2-5; CDR3: CASSQDYHGAETQYF
V: TRBV12-3/TRBV12-4; J: TRBJ1-2; CDR3: CASSLAPGYESYGYTF
V: TRBV6-5; J: TRBJ1-6; CDR3: CASRKDSSNSPLHF
V: TRBV7-9; J: TRBJ1-4; CDR3: CASSSKEGRRTNEKLFF
V: TRBV6-5; J: TRBJ1-2; CDR3: CASRSYYGYTF
V: TRBV18; J: TRBJ2-5; CDR3: CASSPGQGFGKQYF
V: TRBV10-3; J: TRBJ2-5; CDR3: CAISSSEGTGGKSGELYF
V: TRBV7-2; J: TRBJ2-5; CDR3: CASSVRGAQETQYF
V: TRBV7-7; J: TRBJ2-4; CDR3: CASSLGRVCPKNIQYF
V: TRBV6-1; J: TRBJ2-3; CDR3: CASIFIAGVVPDTQYF
V: TRBV20-1; J: TRBJ2-3; CDR3: CSARFTGTDTQYF